These T cell receptor beta chains were read from a single sample in a study of blood T cell repertoires in COVID-19. The protocol was immunoSEQ multiplex PCR, while the TCRdb copy is restricted to in-frame clones and leaves out a portion. The repertoire holds around 340,000 clones, with approximately 89% as singletons. Sequencing was carried out using peripheral blood. These receptors originate from a woman aged 55-70 years with COVID-19, enrolled during active disease. The CDR3 runs from the conserved cysteine through the conserved F or W. Each record gives: clone size, V gene, D gene, J gene, CDR3 protein, CDR3 DNA. The D gene is left open where the match is weak. Some rows mark clone size as missing; the rest say once, few, many or name a class of expanded clone.

.	TRBV7-2	TRBD1	TRBJ2-2	CASSLDLPTGEAGELFF	TGTGCCAGCAGCTTAGATCTTCCGACAGGGGAGGCCGGGGAGCTGTTTTTT
.	TRBV21-1	.	TRBJ2-7	CASSKNRGTSGMYEQYF	TGTGCCAGCAGCAAAAATCGAGGGACTAGCGGGATGTACGAGCAGTACTTC
.	TRBV24-1	TRBD1	TRBJ2-2	CATSDAIPRTGVGTGELFF	TGTGCCACCAGTGATGCCATCCCTCGGACAGGGGTAGGCACCGGGGAGCTGTTTTTT
.	TRBV18	TRBD1	TRBJ1-1	CASSGTANTEAFF	TGTGCCAGCTCAGGGACAGCGAACACTGAAGCTTTCTTT
.	TRBV25-1	TRBD1	TRBJ1-2	CASSGTGRWGGYTF	TGTGCCAGCAGTGGGACAGGAAGGTGGGGCGGCTACACCTTC
once	TRBV5-1	TRBD2	TRBJ2-1	CASNIGGSRYNEQFF	TGCGCCAGCAATATCGGGGGGAGCAGGTACAATGAGCAGTTCTTC
.	TRBV30	.	TRBJ1-2	CAWRTEGGYTF	TGTGCCTGGCGGACAGAGGGCGGCTACACCTTC
.	TRBV5-8	TRBD1	TRBJ2-1	CASSLGQGRDEQFF	TGTGCCAGCAGCTTGGGACAGGGAAGAGATGAGCAGTTCTTC
.	TRBV7-3	TRBD1	TRBJ1-2	CASSLQGGGYTF	TGTGCCAGCAGCTTACAAGGGGGCGGCTACACCTTC
.	TRBV19	.	TRBJ1-1	CASKTGNTEAFF	TGTGCCAGTAAAACAGGGAACACTGAAGCTTTCTTT
.	TRBV29-1	.	TRBJ1-2	CSGGEGRGYGYTF	TGCAGCGGTGGAGAGGGCAGGGGATATGGCTACACCTTC
.	TRBV7-2	.	TRBJ1-4	CASSLGRGRANEKLFF	TGTGCCAGCAGCTTAGGGCGGGGTCGGGCTAATGAAAAACTGTTTTTT
.	TRBV5-4	.	TRBJ1-1	CASSLQLYTEAFF	TGTGCCAGCAGCTTACAGTTATACACTGAAGCTTTCTTT
.	TRBV12-3/TRBV12-4	.	TRBJ1-5	CASTGGSGQPQHF	TGTGCCAGCACAGGAGGCTCGGGGCAGCCCCAGCATTTT
.	TRBV6-5	.	TRBJ1-5	CASSYSIGGNQPQHF	TGTGCCAGCAGTTACTCGATAGGGGGCAATCAGCCCCAGCATTTT
.	TRBV30	TRBD1	TRBJ1-6	CAWGQGANSPLHF	TGTGCCTGGGGACAGGGGGCTAATTCACCCCTCCACTTT
.	TRBV19	TRBD2	TRBJ2-1	CASSSLAGFSYNEQFF	TGTGCCAGTAGCTCACTAGCGGGGTTCTCCTACAATGAGCAGTTCTTC
once	TRBV5-1	.	TRBJ2-2	CASSLAEVTGELFF	TGCGCCAGCAGCTTGGCTGAGGTCACCGGGGAGCTGTTTTTT
once	TRBV10-3	TRBD1	TRBJ2-7	CAISLLGTGSDEQYF	TGTGCCATCAGCCTCCTCGGGACAGGGAGCGACGAGCAGTACTTC
.	TRBV28	TRBD1	TRBJ1-5	CASRVGGTGYQPQHF	TGTGCCAGCAGGGTTGGGGGGACAGGGTATCAGCCCCAGCATTTT
once	TRBV5-1	TRBD2	TRBJ2-5	CASSHGRGGGAETQYF	TGCGCCAGCAGCCACGGCCGAGGCGGGGGGGCGGAGACCCAGTACTTC
.	TRBV11-3	.	TRBJ2-3	CASSLDRGTDTQYF	TGTGCCAGCAGCTTAGACAGGGGCACAGATACGCAGTATTTT
.	TRBV9	TRBD1	TRBJ2-7	CASSPGGDRVWEQYF	TGTGCCAGCAGCCCAGGGGGAGACAGGGTGTGGGAGCAGTACTTC
.	TRBV6-1	.	TRBJ1-4	CASSATNREYGEKLFF	TGTGCCAGCAGTGCCACGAACAGGGAATATGGTGAAAAACTGTTTTTT
.	TRBV7-8	TRBD1	TRBJ2-1	CASSSEMWAGGGEQFF	TGTGCCAGCAGCTCCGAGATGTGGGCAGGGGGTGGAGAGCAGTTCTTC
.	TRBV7-9	TRBD2	TRBJ2-7	CASSSPGGGYEQYF	TGTGCCAGCAGCTCCCCGGGGGGGGGCTACGAGCAGTACTTC
few	TRBV5-1	TRBD1	TRBJ1-3	CASSLGGAGNTIYF	TGCGCCAGCAGCTTAGGGGGCGCTGGAAACACCATATATTTT
.	TRBV2	.	TRBJ1-4	CASGRGIPGEKLFF	TGTGCCAGCGGAAGAGGGATACCGGGGGAAAAACTGTTTTTT
.	TRBV5-1	.	TRBJ2-5	CASSLGQLETQYF	TGCGCCAGCAGCTTGGGACAGTTGGAGACCCAGTACTTC
.	TRBV6-1	.	TRBJ1-1	CASSFTGDTEAFF	TGTGCCAGCAGTTTCACAGGAGACACTGAAGCTTTCTTT
.	TRBV2	.	TRBJ2-7	CASSDGLRNGNF	TGTGCCAGCAGTGACGGTTTAAGGAACGGGAACTTC
.	TRBV7-9	.	TRBJ1-1	CASDLGQLMNTEAFF	TGTGCCAGCGATCTAGGCCAGTTGATGAACACTGAAGCTTTCTTT
.	TRBV24-1	TRBD2	TRBJ2-1	CATSDLEAGGRNEQFF	TGTGCCACCAGTGATTTGGAAGCGGGGGGGCGAAATGAGCAGTTCTTC
.	TRBV24-1	TRBD1	TRBJ2-3	CATSVGTGGTDTQYF	TGTGCCACCAGTGTGGGGACAGGGGGCACAGATACGCAGTATTTT
once	TRBV6-1	.	TRBJ2-1	CASSEGQLPHNEQFF	TGTGCCAGCAGTGAAGGGCAGTTGCCCCACAATGAGCAGTTCTTC
.	TRBV5-6	TRBD2	TRBJ2-1	CASSLKRGGLNEQFF	TGTGCCAGCAGCTTGAAGCGGGGGGGCTTGAATGAGCAGTTCTTC
.	TRBV18	TRBD1	TRBJ1-5	CASSGRQGDNQPQHF	TGTGCCAGCTCAGGACGACAGGGAGACAATCAGCCCCAGCATTTT
once	TRBV3-1/TRBV3-2	TRBD1	TRBJ1-1	CASSPWTGTGTEAFF	TGTGCCAGCAGCCCGTGGACAGGCACCGGTACTGAAGCTTTCTTT
once	TRBV27	TRBD1	TRBJ2-2	CASAHGDRVTGELFF	TGTGCCAGCGCCCATGGGGACAGGGTGACCGGGGAGCTGTTTTTT
few	TRBV7-9	.	TRBJ1-2	CASSRAGVDYGYTF	TGTGCCAGCAGCCGGGCCGGGGTTGACTATGGCTACACCTTC
.	TRBV6-6	.	TRBJ1-4	CASSQRTAWEKLFF	TGTGCCAGCAGTCAAAGGACAGCCTGGGAAAAACTGTTTTTT
.	TRBV5-8	TRBD1	TRBJ1-1	CASSRYAGTENTEAFF	TGTGCCAGCAGCCGGTATGCCGGGACAGAAAACACTGAAGCTTTCTTT
.	TRBV2	TRBD2	TRBJ2-3	CASSQTSGGADTQYF	TGTGCCAGCAGCCAGACTAGCGGGGGGGCAGATACGCAGTATTTT
once	TRBV28	TRBD1	TRBJ1-1	CASSFYPNEGQTNTEAFF	TGTGCCAGCAGTTTTTATCCAAACGAGGGACAGACGAACACTGAAGCTTTCTTT
.	TRBV24-1	.	TRBJ2-3	CATSDPRVGSGDTQYF	TGTGCCACCAGTGATCCGCGGGTCGGGAGTGGAGATACGCAGTATTTT
.	TRBV19	TRBD1	TRBJ1-4	CATRRGQNEKLFF	TGTGCCACCAGAAGGGGGCAGAATGAAAAACTGTTTTTT
.	TRBV28	.	TRBJ2-2	CASWAGKGNTGELFF	TGTGCCAGTTGGGCGGGGAAGGGAAACACCGGGGAGCTGTTTTTT
few	TRBV2	.	TRBJ2-5	CASSYQGSETQYF	TGTGCCAGCAGTTATCAGGGATCGGAGACCCAGTACTTC
.	TRBV5-1	.	TRBJ2-1	CASRLLVYGANEQFF	TGCGCCAGCAGGTTGCTAGTTTATGGAGCGAATGAGCAGTTCTTC
.	TRBV14	.	TRBJ1-4	CASSQGGAGEKLFF	TGTGCCAGCAGCCAAGGGGGCGCGGGAGAAAAACTGTTTTTT
.	TRBV30	.	TRBJ1-2	CAWSVQGSLHYTF	TGTGCCTGGAGTGTACAAGGGAGTCTACACTACACCTTC
.	TRBV28	TRBD1	TRBJ1-2	CASSLPGQGNYGYTF	TGTGCCAGCAGTTTACCCGGACAGGGAAACTATGGCTACACCTTC
once	TRBV11-2	TRBD1	TRBJ1-3	CASSPLRGQSSGNTIYF	TGTGCCAGCAGCCCCCTTCGGGGACAGAGCTCTGGAAACACCATATATTTT